This T cell receptor (beta chain) originates from a study of identical twins. TCRdb ran MiXCR on the 5' RACE reads and lists one entry per CDR3 protein. The table has roughly 690,000 distinct CDR3 sequences, approximately 21% seen once; the top ten hold roughly 4%. CDR1 and CDR2 from the germline V gene are SGHDT and YYEEEE. The CDR3 totals 16 residues. Trimming took 0 bases from V and 1 from J, leaving 11 bases between them. The same data also went into a second study, on T cells expressing NK-cell markers. From that report: In several experiments, sorting was confined to alpha-beta TCR T cells through use of an anti-gamma-delta TCR antibody.

The clonotype comes from a woman aged 18-30 years in good health. The sample was PBMCs. V usage is TRBV5-6 and J usage is TRBJ2-1; D may correspond to TRBD1 or TRBD2 (5 bases each). The CDR3 DNA sequence: TGTGCCAGCAGCTTGGGAGGGGACCCTTCCTACAATGAGCAGTTCTTC. Translated, it gives CASSLGGDPSYNEQFF.